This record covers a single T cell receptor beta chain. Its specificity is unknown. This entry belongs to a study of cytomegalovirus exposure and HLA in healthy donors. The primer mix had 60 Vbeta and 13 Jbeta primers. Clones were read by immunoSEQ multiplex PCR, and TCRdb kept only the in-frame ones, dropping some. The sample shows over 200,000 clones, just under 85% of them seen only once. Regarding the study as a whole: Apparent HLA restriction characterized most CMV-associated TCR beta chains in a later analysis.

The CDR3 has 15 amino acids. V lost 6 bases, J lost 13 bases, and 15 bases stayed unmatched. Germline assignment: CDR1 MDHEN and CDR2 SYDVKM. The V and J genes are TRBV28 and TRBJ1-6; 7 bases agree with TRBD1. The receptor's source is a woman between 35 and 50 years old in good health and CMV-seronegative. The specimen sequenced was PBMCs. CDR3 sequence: CASRGVGQLNLPLHF. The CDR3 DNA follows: TGTGCCAGCAGGGGTGTGGGACAGTTAAATTTGCCCCTCCACTTT.